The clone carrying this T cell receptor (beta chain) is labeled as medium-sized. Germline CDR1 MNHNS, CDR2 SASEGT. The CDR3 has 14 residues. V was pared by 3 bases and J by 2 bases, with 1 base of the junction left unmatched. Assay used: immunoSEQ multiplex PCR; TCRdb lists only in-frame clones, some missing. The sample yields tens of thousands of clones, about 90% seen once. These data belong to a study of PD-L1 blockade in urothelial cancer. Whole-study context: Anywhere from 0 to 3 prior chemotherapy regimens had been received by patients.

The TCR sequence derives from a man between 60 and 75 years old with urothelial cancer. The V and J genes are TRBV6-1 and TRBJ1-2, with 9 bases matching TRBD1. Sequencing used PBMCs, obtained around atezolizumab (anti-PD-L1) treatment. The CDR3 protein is CASSDDRGNYGYTF. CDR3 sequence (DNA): TGTGCCAGCAGTGACGACAGGGGGAACTATGGCTACACCTTC.